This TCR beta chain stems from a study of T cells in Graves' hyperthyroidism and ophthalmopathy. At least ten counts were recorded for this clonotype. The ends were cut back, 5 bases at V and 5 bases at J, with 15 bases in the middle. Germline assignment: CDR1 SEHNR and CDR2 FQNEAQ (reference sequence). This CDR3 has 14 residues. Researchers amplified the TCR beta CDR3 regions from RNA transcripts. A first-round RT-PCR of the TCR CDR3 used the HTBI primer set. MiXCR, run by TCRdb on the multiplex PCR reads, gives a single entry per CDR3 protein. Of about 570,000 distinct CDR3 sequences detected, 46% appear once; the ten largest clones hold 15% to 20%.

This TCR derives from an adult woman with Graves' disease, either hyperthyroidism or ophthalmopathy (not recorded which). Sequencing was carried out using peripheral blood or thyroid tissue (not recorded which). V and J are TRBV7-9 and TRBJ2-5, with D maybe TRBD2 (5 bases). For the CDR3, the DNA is TGTGCCAGCAGCCCGCGGGCGGCGGAGGAGACCCAGTACTTC. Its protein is CASSPRAAEETQYF.